This note documents a single TCR beta chain sequence. Repertoires were generated with immunoSEQ multiplex PCR, while TCRdb's copy carries only in-frame clones and drops some. The sample includes 90,000 to 100,000 clones, approximately 78% of them seen just once. This sample is drawn from a study of control samples from healthy donors and cancer patients. The CDR3 consists of 13 residues. Germline V lookup: CDR1 MDHEN, CDR2 SYDVKM. The germline V and J ends were trimmed by 1 base and 14 bases, with 15 bases remaining between them. The receptor comes from a man in his 60s in good health. The gene calls are TRBV28 and TRBJ2-1; D tentatively reads TRBD1 or TRBD2 (5 bases each). Sequencing input: blood. The DNA of the CDR3 is TGTGCCAGCAGTTTATCGGGGCCCACCGCGGAGTTCTTC. Translated, it gives CASSLSGPTAEFF.